The rows below give T cell receptor beta chains drawn from one sample of a study of T cell changes during pregnancy in multiple sclerosis. This table comes from immunoSEQ multiplex PCR, and its TCRdb copy is limited to in-frame clones, with some not included. The sample consists of 50,000 to 65,000 clones, about 94% of them appearing once. The input for sequencing was CD8+ T cells from peripheral blood mononuclear cells, taken in the second trimester of pregnancy. These receptors originate from a female donor with multiple sclerosis, enrolled in a pregnancy study. Both conserved end residues are part of each CDR3. Each record gives: J gene, CDR3 length, clone size, V gene, D gene, CDR3 DNA, CDR3 protein. The D gene is left open where the match is weak. A clone size is listed for some rows: how often the clone was seen (once, few, many), or a class if it is expanded.

TRBJ2-1 16 NA TRBV2 NA TGTGCCAGCAGTGAAACCAGGGGAAGGGGAAACAATGAGCAGTTCTTC CASSETRGRGNNEQFF
TRBJ2-7 13 NA TRBV27 TRBD2 TGTGCCAGCAGTGGGGGACTAGAGTACGAGCAGTACTTC CASSGGLEYEQYF
TRBJ2-3 14 NA TRBV28 NA TGTGCCAGCAACATCGCTGGAGGTCCAGATACGCAGTATTTT CASNIAGGPDTQYF
TRBJ1-1 13 NA TRBV5-1 NA TGCGCCAGCAGTTTTGAGGCGAACACTGAAGCTTTCTTT CASSFEANTEAFF
TRBJ2-2 14 NA TRBV23-1 NA TGCGCCAGCAGTCCCCCCTACCCCCGTCGAGAGCTGTTTTTT CASSPPYPRRELFF
TRBJ2-2 20 NA TRBV5-1 NA TGCGCCAGCAGCTCCCGCGGGGAACTCCAACCCAAAGGGGTGACCGGGGAGCTGTTTTTT CASSSRGELQPKGVTGELFF
TRBJ2-3 16 NA TRBV10-3 TRBD1 TGTGCCATCAGTCATCCGACAGGGGGAAACACAGATACGCAGTATTTT CAISHPTGGNTDTQYF
TRBJ1-5 13 NA TRBV27 NA TGTGCCAGCAGTTCCGCAGGGAATCAGCCCCAGCATTTT CASSSAGNQPQHF
TRBJ2-2 15 once TRBV13 NA TGTGCCAGCAGCCGGGACTCTTCGAACACCGGGGAGCTGTTTTTT CASSRDSSNTGELFF
TRBJ1-4 17 NA TRBV5-6 NA TGTGCCAGCAGCCTCTCTAGAGCCCTCTCATTTAATGAAAAACTGTTTTTT CASSLSRALSFNEKLFF
TRBJ2-3 15 NA TRBV7-3 TRBD1 TGTGCCAGCAGCCCGGGACAGGGGCCCGTAGATACGCAGTATTTT CASSPGQGPVDTQYF
TRBJ2-4 13 NA TRBV19 TRBD1 TGTGCCAGTAGCCGACAGGGCCAAAACATTCAGTACTTC CASSRQGQNIQYF
TRBJ2-7 16 NA TRBV5-1 TRBD2 TGCGCCAGCAGCTCCCCTAGCGGGAGGGCCGCCTACGAGCAGTACTTC CASSSPSGRAAYEQYF
TRBJ1-5 15 NA TRBV19 NA TGTGCCAGTAGTTGGGCCATCAATAGCAATCAGCCCCAGCATTTT CASSWAINSNQPQHF
TRBJ2-1 15 NA TRBV5-5 TRBD2 TGTGCCAGCAGCCCTAGCGGGATTTACTACAATGAGCAGTTCTTC CASSPSGIYYNEQFF
TRBJ2-5 15 once TRBV7-9 TRBD2 TGTGCCAGCAGCTTAGTTGCGGGAGAAGGGGAGACCCAGTACTTC CASSLVAGEGETQYF
TRBJ1-2 13 NA TRBV29-1 NA TGCAGCGTTCGGGACTCCTGGGACTATGGCTACACCTTC CSVRDSWDYGYTF
TRBJ1-1 14 NA TRBV19 TRBD1 TGTGCCAGTAGTAGGGGACAGGGCCCCCCAGAAGCTTTCTTT CASSRGQGPPEAFF
TRBJ1-1 16 NA TRBV6-1 TRBD1 TGTGCCAGCAGTGAAGGGGTGACAGGGTGGGACACTGAAGCTTTCTTT CASSEGVTGWDTEAFF
TRBJ1-5 20 NA TRBV28 TRBD1 TGTGCCAGCAGCTTAGTACGCGACAGGGACGTTTATTATAGCAATCAGCCCCAGCATTTT CASSLVRDRDVYYSNQPQHF
TRBJ2-1 14 NA TRBV7-6 TRBD1 TGTGCCAGCAGCAGAAGACAGGGTGGACATGAGCAGTTCTTC CASSRRQGGHEQFF
TRBJ2-7 14 NA TRBV7-9 TRBD1 TGTGCCAGCAGCCCTGGGACAGCTGACTACGAGCAGTACTTC CASSPGTADYEQYF
TRBJ2-7 15 NA TRBV10-3 NA TGTGCCATCAGTGAGTCGCAGGTCCTACTTTACGAGCAGTACTTC CAISESQVLLYEQYF
TRBJ2-2 15 NA TRBV28 NA TGTGCCAGCAGTTACAGGGACACGAACACCGGGGAGCTGTTTTTT CASSYRDTNTGELFF
TRBJ2-7 16 NA TRBV28 TRBD2 TGTGCCAGCAGTACCGGGACTAGCGGGAGAGACTACGAGCAGTACTTC CASSTGTSGRDYEQYF
TRBJ1-3 15 NA TRBV19 TRBD1 TGTGCCAGTAGTCCTCCAGGGGGCCCTGGAAACACCATATATTTT CASSPPGGPGNTIYF
TRBJ2-7 14 NA TRBV7-6 NA TGTGCCAGCAGCCTTAGCGTAAATTCCTACGAGCAGTACTTC CASSLSVNSYEQYF
TRBJ2-7 13 NA TRBV7-6 TRBD1 TGTGCCAGCAGCATAGACAGGGTCAACGAGCAGTACTTC CASSIDRVNEQYF
TRBJ2-3 17 NA TRBV5-1 TRBD2 TGCGCCAGCAGCTTGGATGGCCTAGCGGGAAGCACAGATACGCAGTATTTT CASSLDGLAGSTDTQYF
TRBJ1-2 17 NA TRBV2 NA TGTGCCAGCAGTGAAGCGCTTGGGGGGGCGCGAAAGGATGGCTACACCTTC CASSEALGGARKDGYTF
TRBJ2-1 16 NA TRBV5-1 TRBD1 TGCGCCAGCAGCAAACAGGGGGTTGGGATTCTCAATGAGCAGTTCTTC CASSKQGVGILNEQFF
TRBJ2-1 14 NA TRBV19 NA TGTGCCAGTAGTATGGGTACAGCCTACAATGAGCAGTTCTTC CASSMGTAYNEQFF
TRBJ1-2 16 NA TRBV23-1 NA TGCGCCAGCAGTCCCCCCCCCTACACAGCTAACTATGGCTACACCTTC CASSPPPYTANYGYTF
TRBJ2-5 15 NA TRBV2 NA TGTGCCAGCAGTGAAAATCCAGGACACGGGGAGACCCAGTACTTC CASSENPGHGETQYF
TRBJ1-4 16 NA TRBV19 NA TGTGCCAGTAGCCCTATATGGCCGGGGGTTAATGAAAAACTGTTTTTT CASSPIWPGVNEKLFF
TRBJ2-3 16 once TRBV2 NA TGTGCCAGCAGTGAGGGTATCCCGGGGAACGGGGTTCCGCAGTATTTT CASSEGIPGNGVPQYF
TRBJ2-7 14 NA TRBV2 NA TGTGCCAGCAGTGCCCCAGGGGAGACCTACGAGCAGTACTTC CASSAPGETYEQYF
TRBJ2-1 15 medium-sized TRBV7-9 TRBD2 TGTGCCAGCAGCCCTCCCAGCGGGAGGTTGGATGAGCAGTTCTTC CASSPPSGRLDEQFF
TRBJ2-7 14 once TRBV5-1 NA TGCGCCAGCGGTACCAGGCAGGGTGAGGCCGAGCAGTACTTC CASGTRQGEAEQYF
TRBJ2-4 11 NA TRBV29-1 TRBD1 TGCAGCGTTGCACAGGGGGACATTCAGTACTTC CSVAQGDIQYF
TRBJ1-1 13 NA TRBV7-2 NA TGTGCCAGCAGCTTTTTAGTGATGGTTGAAGCTTTCTTT CASSFLVMVEAFF
TRBJ2-1 12 NA TRBV30 NA TGTGCCTGGGGACTCCTTTCAAATGAGCAGTTCTTC CAWGLLSNEQFF